This T cell receptor beta chain was identified during a study of PD-1 blockade in classical Hodgkin lymphoma. Looking at the study overall: Every 2 weeks, patients got 3 mg/kg intravenous nivolumab.

Germline V CDR1 and CDR2: WSHSY, SAAADI. V dropped 10 bases and J dropped 6; count of bases not matched to a gene: 12. The CDR3 is 14 amino acids. Concerning this clone itself: Its target is unknown.

Whole-study results and caveats: CD8+ TCR diversity did not rise significantly by C4D1, unlike CD4+.

Every patient experienced relapse after autologous stem cell transplantation, and brentuximab vedotin exposure varied. The assay was immunoSEQ multiplex PCR, and TCRdb's table has in-frame clones only and misses some. The sample records some 41,000 clones, 88% being singletons. The chain is built from TRBV10-2 and TRBJ2-1; 7 bases match TRBD1. The source is a human donor with classical Hodgkin lymphoma. Sequences were derived from peripheral blood mononuclear cells (PBMCs), sampled before the second cycle of nivolumab. CDR3 protein: CATLQGTVGNEQFF. CDR3 coding DNA: TGCGCCACCTTACAGGGGACGGTAGGCAATGAGCAGTTCTTC.